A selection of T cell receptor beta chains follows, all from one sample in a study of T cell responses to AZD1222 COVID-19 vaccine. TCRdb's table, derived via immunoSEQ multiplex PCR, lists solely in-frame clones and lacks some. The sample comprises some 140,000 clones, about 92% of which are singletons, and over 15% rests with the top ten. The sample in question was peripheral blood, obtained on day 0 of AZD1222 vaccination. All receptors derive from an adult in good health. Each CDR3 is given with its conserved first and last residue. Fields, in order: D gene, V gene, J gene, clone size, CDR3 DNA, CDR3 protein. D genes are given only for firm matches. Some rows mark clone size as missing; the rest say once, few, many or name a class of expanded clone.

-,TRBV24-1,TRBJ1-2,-,TGTGCCACCAGTACAGGGACCGGGCAACTGGGCTATGGCTACACCTTC,CATSTGTGQLGYGYTF
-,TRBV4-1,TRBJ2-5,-,TGCGCCAGCAGCCAGGACCCCTCTAGTCCCGAGACCCAGTACTTC,CASSQDPSSPETQYF
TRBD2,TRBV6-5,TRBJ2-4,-,TGTGCCAGCAGTATAGCGGGAGAGGGCAAAAACATTCAGTACTTC,CASSIAGEGKNIQYF
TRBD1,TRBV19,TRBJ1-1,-,TGTGCCTGTGGACAGGGTGAAAACACTGAAGCTTTCTTT,CACGQGENTEAFF
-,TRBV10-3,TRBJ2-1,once,TGTGCCATCAGTGAGTCGAAGGTCGGGGATAACTCCTACAATGAGCAGTTCTTC,CAISESKVGDNSYNEQFF
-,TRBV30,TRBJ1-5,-,TGTGCCTGGAGCCCTCCCCTGGGGGGGACTCAGCCCCAGCATTTT,CAWSPPLGGTQPQHF
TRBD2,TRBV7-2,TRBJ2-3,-,TGTGCCAGCAGCTTTCGCGGGACTAGCGGGGAAGATACGCAGTATTTT,CASSFRGTSGEDTQYF
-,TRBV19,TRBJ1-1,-,TGTGCCAGTAGTCCGAGCGAACTTTCGAACACTGAAGCTTTCTTT,CASSPSELSNTEAFF
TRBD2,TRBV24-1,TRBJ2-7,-,TGTGCCACCAGTGATCCCGGGGGGAGCGGGGGCTCCTACGAGCAGTACTTC,CATSDPGGSGGSYEQYF
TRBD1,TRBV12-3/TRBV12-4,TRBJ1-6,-,TGTGCCAGCAGACCACAGGGGAATTCACCCCTCCACTTT,CASRPQGNSPLHF
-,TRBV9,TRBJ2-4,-,TGTGCCAGCAGCGTAGAGCCGGGCGGCATTCAGTACTTC,CASSVEPGGIQYF
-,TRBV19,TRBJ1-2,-,TGTGCCAGTAGTAGATTCGACATTGGGGAGTATGGCTACACCTTC,CASSRFDIGEYGYTF
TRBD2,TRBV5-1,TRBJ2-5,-,TGCGCCAGCAGCTTGGGACTAGCGGGTTACCAAGAGACCCAGTACTTC,CASSLGLAGYQETQYF
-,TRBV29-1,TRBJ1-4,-,TGCAGCGCCCTGGATGGGTTAGCTAATGAAAAACTGTTTTTT,CSALDGLANEKLFF
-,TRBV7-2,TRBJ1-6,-,TGTGCCAGCAGCTTAGCGCTTGGGGTTTCACCCCTCCACTTT,CASSLALGVSPLHF
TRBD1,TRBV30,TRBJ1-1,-,TGTGCCTGGAGCTTGGGGACAGTGAACACTGAAGCTTTCTTT,CAWSLGTVNTEAFF
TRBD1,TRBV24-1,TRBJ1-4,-,TGTGCCACCAGTGATAACAGGGGGCGAGGTGAAAAACTGTTTTTT,CATSDNRGRGEKLFF
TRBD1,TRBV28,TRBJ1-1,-,TGTGCCAGCAGTCCAGGGGGGACAGGGGGCAACGCTTTCTTT,CASSPGGTGGNAFF
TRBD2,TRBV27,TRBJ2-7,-,TGTGCCAGCAGTTTGCTAGCGGGAGGCGTCGAGCAGTACTTC,CASSLLAGGVEQYF
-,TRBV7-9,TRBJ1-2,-,TGTGCCAGCAGCTTAGACGGTAACTACACCTTC,CASSLDGNYTF
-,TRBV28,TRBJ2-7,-,TGTGCCAGCGGGACCCCACCCTACGAGCAGTACTTC,CASGTPPYEQYF
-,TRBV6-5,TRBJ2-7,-,TGTGCCAGCGTAGGGGGGGCCCCATTGGGGTACGAGCAGTACTTC,CASVGGAPLGYEQYF
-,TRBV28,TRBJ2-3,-,TGTGCCAGCAGTTTGAGCACAGATACGCAGTATTTT,CASSLSTDTQYF
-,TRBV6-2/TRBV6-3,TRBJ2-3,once,TGTGCCAGCAGTTCCCCCCTACTAGCCGGCACAGATACGCAGTATTTT,CASSSPLLAGTDTQYF
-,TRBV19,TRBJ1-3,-,TGTGCCAGTCCAACGTTCTCTGGAAACACCATATATTTT,CASPTFSGNTIYF
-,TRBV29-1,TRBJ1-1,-,TGCAGCGTTGAATGGGGGAACACTGAAGCTTTCTTT,CSVEWGNTEAFF
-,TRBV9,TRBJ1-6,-,TGTGCCAGCAGCCCTCGACCGAGCTCCTATAATTCACCCCTCCACTTT,CASSPRPSSYNSPLHF
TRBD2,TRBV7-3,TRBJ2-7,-,TGTGCCAGCAGCTCGGGGGGGCCGTCGGGCGAGCAGTACTTC,CASSSGGPSGEQYF
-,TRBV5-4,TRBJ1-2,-,TGTGCCAGCAGAGCGGCGGGGGGCAACTCCTATGGCTACACCTTC,CASRAAGGNSYGYTF
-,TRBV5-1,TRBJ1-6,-,TGCGCCAGCAGCCTTGACAGTAATTCACCCCTCCACTTT,CASSLDSNSPLHF
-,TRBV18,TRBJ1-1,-,TGTGCCAGCTCACCTCAGGGGTCTGAAGCTTTCTTT,CASSPQGSEAFF
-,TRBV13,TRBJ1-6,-,TGTGCCAGCAGCTTAGGGGCAGCGGGGACCCTCCACTTT,CASSLGAAGTLHF
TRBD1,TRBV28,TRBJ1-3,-,TGTGCCAGCGGATCCCCCACAGGGGGTTCTGGAAACACCATATATTTT,CASGSPTGGSGNTIYF
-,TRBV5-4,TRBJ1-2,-,TGTGCCAGCAGCTTGGGCCCACTCGAGGATGGCTACACCTTC,CASSLGPLEDGYTF
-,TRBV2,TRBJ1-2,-,TGTGCCAGCAGTGGGGGCAGGGACAACTATGGCTACACCTTC,CASSGGRDNYGYTF
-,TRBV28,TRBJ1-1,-,TGTGCCAGCAGTTTGTTCAGGGGCACTGAAGCTTTCTTT,CASSLFRGTEAFF
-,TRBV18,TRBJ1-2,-,TGTGCCAGCTCACCGGGGACGGATTATGGCTACACCTTC,CASSPGTDYGYTF
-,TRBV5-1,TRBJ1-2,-,TGCGCCAGCAGCCCCGACACTAGCTATGGCTACACCTTC,CASSPDTSYGYTF
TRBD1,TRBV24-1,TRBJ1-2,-,TGTGCCACCAGTGAGGGACAGGCTACGAACTATGGCTACACCTTC,CATSEGQATNYGYTF
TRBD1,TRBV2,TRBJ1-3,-,TGTGCCAGCAGCCTCTCAGGGGGCCAAATCTTCTCTGGAAACACCATATATTTT,CASSLSGGQIFSGNTIYF
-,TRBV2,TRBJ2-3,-,TGTGCCAGCAGAGGGACGGGTAGCACAGATACGCAGTATTTT,CASRGTGSTDTQYF
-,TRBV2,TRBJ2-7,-,TGTGCCAGCAGTGCCGGGAGATACCCCTACGAGCAGTACTTC,CASSAGRYPYEQYF
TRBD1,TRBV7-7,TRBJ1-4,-,TGTGCTAGCAGCCTCACAGGGGGAGGTAATGAAAAACTGTTTTTT,CASSLTGGGNEKLFF
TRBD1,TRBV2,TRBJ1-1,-,TGTGCCAGCGTGGGACAGGTGAACACTGAAGCTTTCTTT,CASVGQVNTEAFF
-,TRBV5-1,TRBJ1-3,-,TGCGCCAGCAGCTTGGCCGCTGGCCAAAATGGACATTCCTCTGGAAACACCATATATTTT,CASSLAAGQNGHSSGNTIYF